The sequence of this T cell receptor (beta chain) was determined in a study of cytomegalovirus exposure and HLA in healthy donors. Across the whole study: The 120 or so validation repertoires were produced on the same platform as the roughly 670 repertoires of the first cohort. This was reported in a later analysis.

Findings and limits, study-wide: According to a subsequent analysis, TCR clusters identified in the first cohort showed a tendency to co-occur across the 100 to 150 validation repertoires.

A 120-subject validation cohort, separate from the approximately 610-subject first cohort, supplied the donors. Points on this clone: What it recognizes is unknown.

Sequencing used immunoSEQ multiplex PCR; TCRdb keeps in-frame clones, though not all of them. The sample lists 150,000 to 200,000 clones, 85% to 90% occurring once. The sequence was collected from a woman in her 30s in good health and CMV-seronegative. The sequenced sample was PBMCs.

The CDR3 is CASSLTGGNLGEQFF. In DNA, the CDR3 is TGTGCCAGCAGCTTAACGGGGGGGAACCTCGGTGAGCAGTTCTTC. This sequence joins TRBV7-3 and TRBJ2-1, with 7 nucleotides matching TRBD2. The CDR3 is made up of 15 amino acids. Per germline, CDR1 SGHTA and CDR2 FQGTGA. V lost 0 bases and J lost 9; bases outside the gene matches: 8.